One and the same sample provided the 13 T cell receptor beta chains below, sequenced in a study of blood T cell repertoires in COVID-19 (TCRdb year 2020). Libraries were prepared through the immunoSEQ multiplex PCR assay. The table comes from immuneACCESS by way of TCRdb, which keeps in-frame sequences with V and J called. Part of the clones is missing from these tables; in studies checked, under half for an unresolved V gene and the rest for unknown reasons. The sample yields hundreds of thousands of clones; 90% were counted once. The ten largest account for approximately 0.98% of the sample. The sample was peripheral blood. Receptor source: a woman aged 35 to 49 with COVID-19, enrolled during active disease.

J is TRBJ1-5 and V is TRBV5-6; the match to TRBD1 covers 8 bases. Trimming took 0 bases from V and 6 from J; bases not matched to a gene: 5. The CDR3 contains 15 residues. Germline lookup yields CDR1 SGHDT and CDR2 YYEEEE. CDR3 residues: CASSLGQTGGQPQHF. The CDR3 nucleotides read TGTGCCAGCAGCTTGGGACAAACAGGGGGTCAGCCCCAGCATTTT. Together with reference TRBV5-6 and TRBJ1-5, the CDR3 gives the full variable domain: DAGVTQSPTHLIKTRGQQVTLRCSPKSGHDTVSWYQQALGQGPQFIFQYYEEEERQRGNFPDRFSGHQFPNYSSELNVNALLLGDSALYLCASSLGQTGGQPQHFGDGTRLSIL.

The gene calls are TRBV5-1 and TRBJ1-1; D call uncertain. The CDR3 loop spans 15 amino acids. Per germline, CDR1 SGHRS and CDR2 YFSETQ. V dropped 6 bases and J dropped 0 bases, with 15 bases sitting between them. The CDR3 sequence: CASNTNGGMNTEAFF. For the CDR3, the DNA is TGCGCCAGCAACACTAACGGAGGGATGAACACTGAAGCTTTCTTT.

This chain connects TRBV30 to TRBJ1-1; a possible D gene is TRBD1 (5 bases). Trimming pared 2 bases from V and 5 bases from J, leaving 9 bases between. The CDR3 is 12 residues long. Germline CDR1 is GTSNPN and CDR2 is SVGIG (reference sequence). The CDR3 reads CAWSRGGTEAFF. CDR3 bases: TGTGCCTGGAGTCGGGGGGGGACTGAAGCTTTCTTT.

The chain is built from TRBV5-4 and TRBJ1-4; 8 nucleotides agree with TRBD1. V shed 1 base, J shed 8 bases, and the junction held 13 bases outside the gene matches. CDR1 and CDR2 (germline): SGHNT, YYREEE (reference sequence). The CDR3 has 17 amino acids. CDR3 nucleotide sequence: TGTGCCAGCAGCTTGAGCGTTAGTGCTCCAGGGGGCGAAAAACTGTTTTTT. Translation gives CASSLSVSAPGGEKLFF.

The chain links TRBV18 to TRBJ1-1; D remains unclear. Germline V gene lookup returns CDR1 KGHSH and CDR2 LQKENI. The CDR3 is made up of 14 amino acids. Trimming pared 1 base from V and 6 bases from J, leaving 12 bases between. The CDR3 DNA reads as TGTGCCAGCTCACCACTGCCCGGAGAGGCTGAAGCTTTCTTT. Translated, it gives CASSPLPGEAEAFF.

CDR3 DNA: TGTGCCAGCAGCTTCATGGGGGGACCCCTCCACTTT. Its translation: CASSFMGGPLHF. The rearrangement uses TRBV7-9 and TRBJ1-6; TRBD1 might be the D (5 bases). V was shortened by 3 bases and J by 12 bases, with 9 bases between the two germline ends. CDR1 and CDR2 (germline): SEHNR, FQNEAQ (reference sequence). CDR3 length: 12 residues.

This chain uses TRBV28 with TRBJ2-7, with a tentative D call TRBD2 (5 bases). Trimming took off 10 bases at V and 1 base at J, with 11 bases between the two ends. This CDR3 is built from 12 residues. Germline CDR1 MDHEN, CDR2 SYDVKM. The CDR3 is CAITTGSYEQYF. CDR3 in DNA: TGTGCCATCACAACGGGGTCCTACGAGCAGTACTTC.

V and J are TRBV19 and TRBJ1-1; no firm D call. The CDR3 contains 19 residues. CDR1 and CDR2 from the germline V gene are LNHDA and SQIVND (reference sequence). V was shortened by 3 bases and J by 6 bases, with 29 bases between the two germline ends. The chain's CDR3 is CASSMNPWTEPPKGAEAFF. The CDR3 DNA reads TGTGCCAGTAGTATGAATCCCTGGACGGAGCCGCCGAAGGGAGCTGAAGCTTTCTTT.

The chain links TRBV6-5 to TRBJ1-1; D is perhaps TRBD1 (5 bases). The germline V gene encodes CDR1 MNHEY and CDR2 SVGAGI. With 0 bases removed from V and 5 bases from J, the gap between germline ends came to 7 bases. CDR3 size: 13 residues. This CDR3 reads CASSYSWTTEAFF. The CDR3 DNA is TGTGCCAGCAGTTACTCTTGGACAACTGAAGCTTTCTTT.

The chain links TRBV5-1 to TRBJ2-2; the match to TRBD1 covers 7 bases. Per the germline V gene, CDR1 is SGHRS and CDR2 is YFSETQ. This CDR3 has 15 residues. Trimming removed 4 bases from V and 3 bases from J; junction bases left unmatched: 6. This chain's CDR3 is CASSPRQGDTGELFF. The CDR3, as DNA: TGCGCCAGCAGCCCGAGACAGGGAGACACCGGGGAGCTGTTTTTT. Complete variable domain (other parts from reference TRBV5-1 and TRBJ2-2): KAGVTQTPRYLIKTRGQQVTLSCSPISGHRSVSWYQQTPGQGLQFLFEYFSETQRNKGNFPGRFSGRQFSNSRSEMNVSTLELGDSALYLCASSPRQGDTGELFFGEGSRLTVL.

V usage is TRBV5-1 and J usage is TRBJ1-1, with 8 bases fitting TRBD1. Germline-derived CDR1 and CDR2 are SGHRS and YFSETQ. This CDR3 is 14 amino acids long. After removal of 0 bases from V and 6 bases from J, the junction contained 4 bases not matched to a gene. For the CDR3, the DNA is TGCGCCAGCAGCTTGGAAAGACAGGGGTCTGAAGCTTTCTTT. This translates into CASSLERQGSEAFF. Full variable domain (missing parts from reference TRBV5-1 and TRBJ1-1): KAGVTQTPRYLIKTRGQQVTLSCSPISGHRSVSWYQQTPGQGLQFLFEYFSETQRNKGNFPGRFSGRQFSNSRSEMNVSTLELGDSALYLCASSLERQGSEAFFGQGTRLTVV.

This clone has just a few counts. The V and J genes are TRBV4-2 and TRBJ1-5, with a tentative D call TRBD1 (5 bases). The CDR3 runs 17 residues. The germline V gene has CDR1 LGHNA and CDR2 YNFKEQ. The V end lost 0 bases, the J end lost 0 bases, and 12 bases lay between the germline ends. The CDR3 bases are TGTGCCAGCAGCCAAGATTGGGGCATAGGTAGCAATCAGCCCCAGCATTTT. Translating gives CASSQDWGIGSNQPQHF.

The DNA for the CDR3 is TGTGCCAGTAGTCACCCGGCGGAACCTTGGGAGACCCAGTACTTC. Translated: CASSHPAEPWETQYF. The J gene is TRBJ2-5, the V gene TRBV19; D uncertain. The V end was cut by 5 bases, the J end by 5 bases, with 18 bases between. The CDR3 is 15 amino acids. Per germline, CDR1 LNHDA and CDR2 SQIVND (reference sequence).